This T cell receptor (beta chain) was identified in a study of blood T cell repertoires in COVID-19. At the level of the study: Material from acute and convalescent COVID-19 was sourced from the United States, Italy and Spain. The cDNA or gDNA used as material had been derived from T cells, B-cell-depleted T cells, or PBMCs.

Germline CDR1 and CDR2: SGHAT and FQDESV (reference sequence). The CDR3 consists of 14 residues. J was trimmed by 6 bases and V by 6 bases; bases with no gene match: 9. In the original workflow: Reference gene primer amplification gave estimated nucleated cell counts. Only in-frame clones appear in the TCRdb table, and some are missing; sequencing was by immunoSEQ multiplex PCR. V and J calls and clone size are those listed in that table; D and trimming were worked out from the DNA. The table lists about 300,000 clones, around 86% of them singletons. This clone appeared once. This TCR came from a woman in her thirties or forties who had recovered from COVID-19. What was sequenced was peripheral blood. The J gene is TRBJ2-7, the V gene TRBV11-1; 9 bases match TRBD1. CDR3 nucleotides: TGTGCCAGCAGAAACCGGGACAGGGAGTCCGAGCAGTACTTC. Translating gives CASRNRDRESEQYF. The full variable domain, in which reference TRBV11-1 and TRBJ2-7 provide the parts outside the CDR3, is EAEVAQSPRYKITEKSQAVAFWCDPISGHATLYWYRQILGQGPELLVQFQDESVVDDSQLPKDRFSAERLKGVDSTLKIQPAELGDSAMYLCASRNRDRESEQYFGPGTRLTVT.